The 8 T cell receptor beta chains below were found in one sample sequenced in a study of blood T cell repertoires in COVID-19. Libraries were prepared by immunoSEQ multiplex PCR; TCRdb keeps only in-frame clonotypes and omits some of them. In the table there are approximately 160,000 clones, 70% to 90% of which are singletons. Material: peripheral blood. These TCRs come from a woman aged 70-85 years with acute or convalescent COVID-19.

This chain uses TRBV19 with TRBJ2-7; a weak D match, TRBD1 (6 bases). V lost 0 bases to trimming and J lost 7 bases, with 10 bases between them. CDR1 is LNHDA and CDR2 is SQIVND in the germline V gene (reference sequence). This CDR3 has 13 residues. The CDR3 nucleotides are TGTGCCAGTAGTATAGATCTAGGGACAGAGCAGTACTTC. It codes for CASSIDLGTEQYF.

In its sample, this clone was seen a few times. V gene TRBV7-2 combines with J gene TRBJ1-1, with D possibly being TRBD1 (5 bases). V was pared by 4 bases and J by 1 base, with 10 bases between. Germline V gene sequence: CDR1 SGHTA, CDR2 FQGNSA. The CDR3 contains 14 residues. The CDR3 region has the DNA TGTGCCAGCAGCTCCGGGGGATGGAACACTGAAGCTTTCTTT. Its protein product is CASSSGGWNTEAFF.

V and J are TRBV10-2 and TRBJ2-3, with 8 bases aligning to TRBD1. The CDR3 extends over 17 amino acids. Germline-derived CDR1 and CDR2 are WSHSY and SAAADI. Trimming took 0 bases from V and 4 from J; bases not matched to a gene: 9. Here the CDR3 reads CASSESFQGAFSDTQYF. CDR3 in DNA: TGCGCCAGCAGTGAGTCCTTCCAGGGGGCATTTTCAGATACGCAGTATTTT.

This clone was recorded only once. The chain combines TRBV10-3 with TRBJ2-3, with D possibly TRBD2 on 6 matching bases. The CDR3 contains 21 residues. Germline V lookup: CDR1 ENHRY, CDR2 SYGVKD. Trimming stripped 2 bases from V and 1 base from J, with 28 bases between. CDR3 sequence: CAISEATRLVLGDAGTDTQYF. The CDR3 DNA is TGTGCCATCAGTGAGGCCACGAGACTAGTATTAGGGGACGCTGGCACAGATACGCAGTATTTT.

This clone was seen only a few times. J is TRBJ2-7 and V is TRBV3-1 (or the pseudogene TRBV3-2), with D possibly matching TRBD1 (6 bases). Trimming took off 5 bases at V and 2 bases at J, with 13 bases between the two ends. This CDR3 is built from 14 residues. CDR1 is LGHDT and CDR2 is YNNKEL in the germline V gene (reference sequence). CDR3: CASSSPGQTYEQYF. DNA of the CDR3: TGTGCCAGCAGCTCGCCGGGACAAACCTACGAGCAGTACTTC.

The CDR3: CASSPGQGDQPQHF. The CDR3 nucleotides are TGTGCCAGCAGCCCGGGACAGGGCGATCAGCCCCAGCATTTT. The chain employs TRBV14 and TRBJ1-5; 9 nucleotides align to TRBD1. V lost 4 bases and J lost 5; bases outside the gene matches: 3. The germline V gene encodes CDR1 SGHDN and CDR2 FVKESK. This CDR3 region has 14 residues.

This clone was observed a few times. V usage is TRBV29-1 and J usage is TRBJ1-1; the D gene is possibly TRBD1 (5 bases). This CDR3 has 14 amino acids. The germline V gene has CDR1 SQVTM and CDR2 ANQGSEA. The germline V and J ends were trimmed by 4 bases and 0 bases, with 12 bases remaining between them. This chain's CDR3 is CSVGRRGMNTEAFF. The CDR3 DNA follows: TGCAGCGTTGGGCGGCGGGGGATGAACACTGAAGCTTTCTTT.

The chain's CDR3 is CASSHLLDSKSYEQYF. Here the CDR3 DNA reads TGCGCCAGCAGCCATCTCCTGGACAGCAAATCCTACGAGCAGTACTTC. This chain links TRBV4-3 with TRBJ2-7; a possible D gene is TRBD1 (6 bases). CDR1 and CDR2 (germline): LGHNA, YSLEER. This CDR3 has 16 amino acids. V was pared by 3 bases and J by 1 base, with 16 bases between.